This TCR beta chain emerged from a study of T cell responses to AZD1222 COVID-19 vaccine. General study results and limits: Sampling captured repertoires only after the peak T cell response. Only a handful of AZD1222 recipients, several in all, had baseline seropositivity. Epitopes outside B.1.351 and B.1.1.7 mutated regions reportedly drew nearly half of spike TCRs. The study found vaccine-associated CD4 TCRs spanning spike, dominant at 160-218 and 743-854.

As regards this clone: As yet, its antigen is unknown.

The table came from immunoSEQ multiplex PCR; TCRdb's copy has only in-frame clones and leaves some out. The sample has roughly 260,000 clones; more than 80% are singletons. The sequence came from an adult in good health. The sample here was peripheral blood, taken on day 0 of AZD1222 vaccination.

Here the CDR3 reads CASNQGGGTGELFF. CDR3 bases: TGTGCCAGCAACCAGGGCGGGGGCACCGGGGAGCTGTTTTTT. This chain uses TRBV28 with TRBJ2-2, with 7 bases fitting TRBD2. J gave up 4 bases and V 7 bases, and 6 bases lay outside the gene matches. The CDR3 is 14 residues long. CDR1 and CDR2 (germline): MDHEN, SYDVKM.